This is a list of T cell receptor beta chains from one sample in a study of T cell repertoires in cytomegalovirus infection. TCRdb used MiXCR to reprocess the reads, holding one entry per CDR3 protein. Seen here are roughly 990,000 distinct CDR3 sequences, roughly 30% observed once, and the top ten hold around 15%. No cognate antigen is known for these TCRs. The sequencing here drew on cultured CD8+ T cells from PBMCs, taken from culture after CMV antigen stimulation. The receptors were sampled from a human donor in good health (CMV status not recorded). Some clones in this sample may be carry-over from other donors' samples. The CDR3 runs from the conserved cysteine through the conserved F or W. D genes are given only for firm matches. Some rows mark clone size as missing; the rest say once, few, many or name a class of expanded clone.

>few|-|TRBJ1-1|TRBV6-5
CASSLDGGAGGSTEAFF
TGTGCCAGCAGTCTCGACGGGGGGGCCGGAGGGTCCACTGAAGCTTTCTTT
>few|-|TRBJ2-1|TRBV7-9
CASSKGGGNEQFF
TGTGCCAGCAGCAAAGGGGGTGGGAATGAGCAGTTCTTC
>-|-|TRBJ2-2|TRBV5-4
CASSSTEETNTGELFF
TGTGCCAGCAGCTCCACGGAGGAAACGAACACCGGGGAGCTGTTTTTT
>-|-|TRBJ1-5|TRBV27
CASSPQTVNQPQHF
TGTGCCAGCAGTCCCCAGACAGTTAATCAGCCCCAGCATTTT
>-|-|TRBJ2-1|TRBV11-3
CASSLAVGFYSNEQFF
TGTGCCAGCAGCTTAGCAGTGGGATTCTACTCCAATGAGCAGTTCTTC
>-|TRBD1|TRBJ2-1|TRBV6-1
CASSGMLGTGYEQFF
TGTGCCAGCAGTGGGATGTTAGGGACAGGGTATGAGCAGTTCTTC
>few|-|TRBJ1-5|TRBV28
CASSPLGSPGPQHF
TGTGCCAGCAGTCCCCTGGGCAGCCCGGGGCCCCAGCATTTT
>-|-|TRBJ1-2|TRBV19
CASSSRQQAYGYTF
TGTGCCAGTAGTTCGCGACAACAGGCCTATGGCTACACCTTC
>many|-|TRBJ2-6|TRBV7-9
CASSNQGTAGANVLTF
TGTGCCAGCAGCAATCAGGGAACGGCTGGGGCCAACGTCCTGACTTTC
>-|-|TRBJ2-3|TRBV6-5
CASSYSWPSTDTQYF
TGTGCCAGCAGTTACTCGTGGCCTAGCACAGATACGCAGTATTTT
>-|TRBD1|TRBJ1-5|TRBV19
CASSTRAGGTLPQHF
TGTGCCAGTAGTACTAGGGCAGGGGGGACCCTGCCCCAGCATTTT
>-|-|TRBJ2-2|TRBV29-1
CSVPGTHGTHAGELFF
TGCAGCGTTCCAGGCACGCACGGGACGCACGCCGGGGAGCTGTTTTTT
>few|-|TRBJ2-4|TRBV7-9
CASSSGQAGDKNIQYF
TGTGCCAGCAGCTCCGGACAGGCGGGGGATAAAAACATTCAGTACTTC
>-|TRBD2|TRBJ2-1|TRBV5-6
CASMRGGTSYNEQFF
TGTGCCAGCATGCGGGGGGGTACCTCCTACAATGAGCAGTTCTTC
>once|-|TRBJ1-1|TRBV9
CASSVEAGLHTEAFF
TGTGCCAGCAGCGTAGAAGCCGGACTCCACACTGAAGCTTTCTTT
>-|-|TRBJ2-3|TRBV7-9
CASSLPGENADTQYF
TGTGCCAGCAGCTTACCAGGGGAGAACGCAGATACGCAGTATTTT
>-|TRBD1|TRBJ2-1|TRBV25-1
CASSAGTGPLREQFF
TGTGCCAGCAGTGCCGGGACAGGGCCGCTCCGTGAGCAGTTCTTC
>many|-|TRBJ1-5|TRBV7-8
CASSLAMYPLHF
TGTGCCAGCAGCTTAGCGATGTATCCCCTGCATTTT
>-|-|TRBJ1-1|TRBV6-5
CASSYVGAEAFF
TGTGCCAGCAGTTACGTTGGTGCCGAAGCTTTCTTT
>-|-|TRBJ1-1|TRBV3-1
CASSQTDVNTEAFF
TGTGCCAGCAGCCAAACCGACGTAAACACTGAAGCTTTCTTT
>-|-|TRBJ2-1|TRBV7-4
CASRNPEQAFGNEQFF
TGTGCCAGCAGGAATCCGGAACAGGCTTTCGGCAATGAGCAGTTCTTC
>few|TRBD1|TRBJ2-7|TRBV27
CASGTGYEQYF
TGTGCCAGCGGGACAGGCTACGAGCAGTACTTC
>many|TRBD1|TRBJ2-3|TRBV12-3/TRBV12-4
CASSLGGDRALTDTQYF
TGTGCCAGCAGTTTAGGGGGGGACAGGGCTCTCACAGATACGCAGTATTTT
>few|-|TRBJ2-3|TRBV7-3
CASSLLGAGDTQYF
TGTGCCAGCAGCTTACTGGGGGCTGGAGATACGCAGTATTTT
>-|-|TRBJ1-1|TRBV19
CASTTFGHMVAFF
TGTGCCAGTACCACATTTGGGCACATGGTAGCTTTCTTT
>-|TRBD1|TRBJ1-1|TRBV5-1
CASSLWTGEVTEAFF
TGCGCCAGCAGCCTGTGGACAGGGGAGGTAACTGAAGCTTTCTTT
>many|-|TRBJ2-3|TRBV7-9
CASSPGPSRGRGNTDTQYF
TGTGCCAGCAGCCCAGGACCGAGCCGGGGGCGTGGGAACACAGATACGCAGTATTTT
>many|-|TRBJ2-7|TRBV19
CASSTGIYEQYF
TGTGCCAGTAGTACCGGAATCTACGAGCAGTACTTC
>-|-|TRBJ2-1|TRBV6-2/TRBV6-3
CASSYPPRGRGNEQFF
TGTGCCAGCAGTTACCCCCCAAGGGGCAGGGGCAATGAGCAGTTCTTC
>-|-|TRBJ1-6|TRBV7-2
CASSAGRGHNSPLHF
TGTGCCAGCAGCGCGGGCCGGGGGCATAATTCACCCCTCCACTTT
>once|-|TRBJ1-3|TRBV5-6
CASSDGGEEYF
TGTGCCAGCAGCGACGGTGGGGAGGAGTATTTT
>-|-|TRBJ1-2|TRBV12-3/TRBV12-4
CASSFDPAGLAGYTF
TGTGCCAGCAGTTTTGATCCGGCCGGGCTGGCTGGCTACACCTTC
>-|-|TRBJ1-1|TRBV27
CASSSYITLAEAFF
TGTGCCAGCAGTTCTTACATAACCCTCGCTGAAGCTTTCTTT
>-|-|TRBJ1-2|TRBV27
CASSTIRDGNYGYTF
TGTGCCAGCAGTACTATCCGGGACGGCAACTATGGCTACACCTTC
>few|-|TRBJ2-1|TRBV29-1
CSVEGAGRSSYNEQFF
TGCAGCGTTGAGGGGGCGGGGAGGAGCTCCTACAATGAGCAGTTCTTC
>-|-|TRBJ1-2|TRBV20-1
CSARQSRESYGYTF
TGCAGTGCTAGACAAAGCAGGGAAAGCTATGGCTACACCTTC